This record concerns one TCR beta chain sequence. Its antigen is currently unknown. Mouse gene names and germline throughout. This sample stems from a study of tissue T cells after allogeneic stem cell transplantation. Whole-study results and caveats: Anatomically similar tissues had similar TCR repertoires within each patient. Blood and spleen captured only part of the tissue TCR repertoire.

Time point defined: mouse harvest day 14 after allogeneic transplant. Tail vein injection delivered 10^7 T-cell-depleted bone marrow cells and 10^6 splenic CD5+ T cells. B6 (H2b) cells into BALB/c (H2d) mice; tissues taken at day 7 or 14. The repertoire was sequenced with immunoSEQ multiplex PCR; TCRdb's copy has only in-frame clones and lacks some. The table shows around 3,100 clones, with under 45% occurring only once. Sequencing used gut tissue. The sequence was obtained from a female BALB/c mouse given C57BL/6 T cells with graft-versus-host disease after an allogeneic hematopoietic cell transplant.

The part of the CDR3 DNA that was read is TGTGCCAGCAGTCTTAGGTGGGGGGGGGACACCCAGTAC. Translating gives CASSLRWGGDTQY. The entire CDR3 protein is CASSLRWGGDTQYF. J is TRBJ2-5 and V is TRBV26; 8 bases agree with TRBD2. Read sequence stops 1 residue before the CDR3 end, and the germline J gene provides the missing end. With 3 bases clipped from V and 6 bases from J, the junction kept 5 bases outside the gene matches. This CDR3 contains 14 residues. The germline V gene encodes CDR1 KGHPV and CDR2 FQNQEV (reference sequence).